The 14 T cell receptor beta chains in this list originate from one sample, sequenced in a study of T cells in narcolepsy. Here immunoSEQ multiplex PCR was the method, and the copy in TCRdb shows in-frame clones only, minus some. This table has 25,000 to 35,000 clones, 80% to 90% appearing once. Sequencing input: CD45RA- memory CD4+ T cells from PBMCs. All receptors come from a human donor with narcolepsy.

The chain links TRBV10-2 to TRBJ1-1, with D unresolved. Trimming removed 3 bases at V and 3 bases at J, with 11 bases between. The germline gives CDR1 WSHSY, CDR2 SAAADI. The CDR3 loop spans 14 amino acids. The CDR3 DNA reads TGCGCCAGCAGTGATTCGGGAGGGTACACTGAAGCTTTCTTT. This codes for CASSDSGGYTEAFF.

This chain links TRBV6-6 with TRBJ2-7; 7 nucleotides agree with TRBD2. Germline V gene data show CDR1 as MNHNY and CDR2 as SVGAGI (reference sequence). V trimming: 5 bases; J trimming: 2 bases; junction bases outside the gene matches: 9. The CDR3 loop spans 15 amino acids. The CDR3, as DNA: TGTGCCAGCAGTACCGGAGTGGGAGGGACCTACGAGCAGTACTTC. Translating gives CASSTGVGGTYEQYF.

The chain links TRBV5-1 to TRBJ2-1; the match to TRBD2 covers 11 bases. V was clipped by 6 bases and J by 7 bases; unmatched bases: 15. The CDR3 extends over 17 amino acids. Germline CDR1 reads SGHRS; CDR2 reads YFSETQ. The CDR3 bases are TGCGCCAGCAACCCCTCCGGGACTAGCGGAGGAGGGAATGAGCAGTTCTTC. Its protein is CASNPSGTSGGGNEQFF.

J is TRBJ2-2 and V is TRBV11-2, with no clear D. Per the germline V gene, CDR1 is SGHAT and CDR2 is FQNNGV. The length of the CDR3 is 15 residues. V lost 5 bases and J 0 bases, leaving 10 bases between the germline ends. In nucleotides, the CDR3 is TGTGCCAGCAGCCAGACTCGGGCGAACACCGGGGAGCTGTTTTTT. It is translated as CASSQTRANTGELFF.

As DNA, the CDR3 is TGCGCCAGCAGCTTGGGCGGGGTACCAGATACGCAGTATTTT. Amino acids: CASSLGGVPDTQYF. The J gene is TRBJ2-3, the V gene TRBV5-1, with a tentative D call TRBD2 (6 bases). The CDR3 runs 14 residues. The V gene lost 0 bases and the J gene lost 4 bases, with 9 bases spanning the gap. Germline values: CDR1 SGHRS, CDR2 YFSETQ.

The rearrangement uses TRBV6-1 and TRBJ2-3, with 10 positions matching TRBD2. CDR3 size: 17 residues. Trimming cost V 2 bases and J 2 bases; bases outside gene matches: 7. Germline assignment: CDR1 MNHNS and CDR2 SASEGT. The CDR3 coding sequence is TGTGCCAGCAGTGAACGACTAGCGGGCTATGACACAGATACGCAGTATTTT. Protein: CASSERLAGYDTDTQYF.

The chain links TRBV5-6 to TRBJ2-5, with 7 bases identical to TRBD1. The CDR3 has 14 residues. Trimming took 1 base from V and 4 from J; bases not matched to a gene: 4. Germline CDR1 SGHDT, CDR2 YYEEEE. In DNA form, the CDR3 reads TGTGCCAGCAGCTTGCCCAGGGGGAGAGAGACCCAGTACTTC. Its protein is CASSLPRGRETQYF.

The V call is TRBV7-6, the J call TRBJ2-1; unclear D gene. The germline V gene has CDR1 SGHVS and CDR2 FNYEAQ. This CDR3 is 12 amino acids long. The germline V and J ends were trimmed by 1 base and 6 bases, with 4 bases remaining between them. DNA of the CDR3: TGTGCCAGCAGCTTAGTGGGCAATGAGCAGTTCTTC. This gives the protein CASSLVGNEQFF.

This clone appeared a few times. The chain is built from TRBV6-5 and TRBJ1-4, with TRBD1 as a possible D gene (5 bases). Germline V gives CDR1 MNHEY, CDR2 SVGAGI. The germline V and J ends were trimmed by 4 bases and 5 bases, with 14 bases remaining between them. CDR3 length: 15 residues. The chain's CDR3 is CASSSPGTRNEKLFF. CDR3 nucleotides: TGTGCCAGCAGTTCCCCAGGGACCCGGAATGAAAAACTGTTTTTT.

The rearrangement joins TRBV2 to TRBJ1-1, with a weak D call TRBD1 (5 bases). Per the germline V gene, CDR1 is SNHLY and CDR2 is FYNNEI. V shed 7 bases and J shed 4 bases, with 16 bases lying between them. This CDR3 comprises 14 residues. In DNA, the CDR3 is TGTGCCAGCATCTGGAACAGGCCGGGCACTGAAGCTTTCTTT. Translating gives CASIWNRPGTEAFF.

This chain links TRBV30 with TRBJ2-1; 10 bases map to TRBD1. The trim removed 3 bases at V and 6 bases at J, leaving 8 bases unmatched. CDR3 length equals 15 residues. From germline, CDR1 is GTSNPN and CDR2 SVGIG (reference sequence). The CDR3, as DNA: TGTGCCTGGAGCAAAGGGACAGGGGTCGTCAATGAGCAGTTCTTC. This translates into CAWSKGTGVVNEQFF.

This chain connects TRBV29-1 to TRBJ2-1; 11 bases match TRBD2. Germline loops: CDR1 SQVTM, CDR2 ANQGSEA. CDR3 length: 16 residues. J was trimmed by 3 bases and V by 1 base; bases with no gene match: 5. The CDR3 region is CSVEVGTSGSYNEQFF. The CDR3 bases are TGCAGCGTTGAAGTGGGGACTAGCGGAAGCTACAATGAGCAGTTCTTC.

The genes are TRBV5-4 and TRBJ1-2; D possibly corresponds to TRBD1 (5 bases). The germline V and J ends were trimmed by 3 bases and 4 bases, with 16 bases remaining between them. Germline V lookup: CDR1 SGHNT, CDR2 YYREEE (reference sequence). The CDR3 length is 15 residues. In DNA form, the CDR3 reads TGTGCCAGCAGCTCCCCTCTGGCAGGGCTCTATGGCTACACCTTC. Amino acids: CASSSPLAGLYGYTF.

The CDR3 loop is CASSSGTSLDTQYF. The CDR3 bases are TGTGCCAGCAGTTCCGGGACTAGCTTAGATACGCAGTATTTT. The chain couples TRBV5-4 to TRBJ2-3, with 9 nucleotides matching TRBD2. The CDR3 runs 14 residues. The junction had 6 bases not matched to a gene; V was cut back by 5 bases and J by 5 bases. The germline CDR1 and CDR2 sequences are SGHNT and YYREEE (reference sequence).